A single sample gave rise to the 31 T cell receptor beta chains below, sequenced in a study of blood T cell repertoires in COVID-19. Sequencing was performed with immunoSEQ multiplex PCR; in TCRdb, only in-frame clones are kept and a portion is missing. Of some 250,000 clones in the sample, 81% were seen once. The sequencing input was peripheral blood. These receptors came from a woman older than 75 with COVID-19, enrolled during active disease.

This chain links TRBV6-5 with TRBJ1-6; 8 bases match TRBD1. From germline, CDR1 is MNHEY and CDR2 SVGAGI. With V trimmed by 2 bases and J by 11 bases, 8 bases remained unmatched. The CDR3 runs to 15 residues. The CDR3 DNA is TGTGCCAGCAGTTACGCCCGGACAGGGCCTCCACCCCTCCACTTT. Protein product: CASSYARTGPPPLHF.

The V gene is TRBV18, the J gene TRBJ1-4; D gene uncertain. V shed 3 bases and J shed 13 bases, with 21 bases lying between them. The CDR3 contains 15 residues. Germline values: CDR1 KGHSH, CDR2 LQKENI. The CDR3 loop reads CASSPFRSTNEGLFF. As DNA, the CDR3 is TGTGCCAGCTCACCGTTCCGGTCTACTAATGAAGGACTGTTTTTT.

The chain joins TRBV24-1 to TRBJ2-1; 11 bases fit TRBD2. The CDR3 length is 18 residues. Germline CDR1 and CDR2: KGHDR and SFDVKD. V shed 0 bases, J shed 8 bases, and the junction held 11 bases outside the gene matches. CDR3 loop: CATSDLPSSGGLTDEQFF. In DNA form, the CDR3 reads TGTGCCACCAGTGATTTGCCATCTAGCGGGGGGTTAACGGATGAGCAGTTCTTC.

This sequence joins TRBV7-8 and TRBJ2-5; D unclear. This CDR3 is 13 amino acids long. The V end lost 5 bases, the J end lost 2 bases, and 9 bases lay between the germline ends. Germline V gene data show CDR1 as SGHVS and CDR2 as FQNEAQ. The CDR3 loop reads CASSADTQETQYF. DNA of the CDR3: TGTGCCAGCAGCGCCGACACGCAAGAGACCCAGTACTTC.

V is TRBV7-8 and J is TRBJ1-1; D possibly corresponds to TRBD1 (5 bases). CDR3 length: 13 amino acids. Germline assignment: CDR1 SGHVS and CDR2 FQNEAQ. V lost 5 bases and J lost 3, with 10 bases in between. CDR3 protein: CASSDSGDTEAFF. CDR3 DNA: TGTGCCAGCAGCGACAGTGGGGACACTGAAGCTTTCTTT.

This chain links TRBV11-3 with TRBJ2-5; D not certain. V was clipped by 3 bases and J by 4 bases, with 3 bases between them. This CDR3 spans 11 amino acids. Germline CDR1 reads SGHNT; CDR2 reads YENEEA. CDR3 residues: CASSFGETQYF. The CDR3 bases are TGTGCCAGCAGCTTCGGAGAGACCCAGTACTTC.

This chain links TRBV7-9 with TRBJ2-7; TRBD2 agrees at 14 bases. CDR3 length: 16 residues. Germline CDR1 and CDR2: SEHNR and FQNEAQ (reference sequence). V shed 0 bases and J 6 bases; nucleotides not matched to a gene: 4. The DNA of the CDR3 is TGTGCCAGCAGCTTAGCGCAAGGACTAGCGGGGGGCGAGCAGTACTTC. This codes for CASSLAQGLAGGEQYF.

This chain links TRBV6-5 with TRBJ2-3; D is possibly TRBD2 (5 bases). V dropped 4 bases and J dropped 1 base, with 12 bases sitting between them. This CDR3 has 15 residues. CDR1 and CDR2 (germline): MNHEY, SVGAGI. DNA of the CDR3: TGTGCCAGCAGTTTTGATGAGGGCGGCACAGATACGCAGTATTTT. Protein: CASSFDEGGTDTQYF.

This rearrangement joins TRBV24-1 to TRBJ2-1, with a weak D call TRBD2 (6 bases). Trimming removed 3 bases at V and 5 bases at J, with 10 bases between. The CDR3 runs 14 residues. In germline, CDR1 is KGHDR, CDR2 SFDVKD. The CDR3 loop is CATSDERADNEQFF. DNA for the CDR3: TGTGCCACCAGTGATGAGCGGGCCGACAATGAGCAGTTCTTC.

The chain carries TRBV4-2 and TRBJ2-1; 7 bases match TRBD2. Trimming took 1 base from V and 4 from J; bases not matched to a gene: 4. The germline V gene encodes CDR1 LGHNA and CDR2 YNFKEQ. The length of the CDR3 is 15 residues. CDR3 residues: CASSQVPSGYNEQFF. As DNA, the CDR3 is TGTGCCAGCAGCCAAGTGCCTAGCGGTTACAATGAGCAGTTCTTC.

This chain connects TRBV27 to TRBJ1-1; no clear D. The CDR3 consists of 13 residues. The ends were cut back, 5 bases at V and 0 bases at J, with 7 bases in the middle. Germline V gene data show CDR1 as MNHEY and CDR2 as SMNVEV (reference sequence). In DNA form, the CDR3 reads TGTGCCAGCAGTATCAGCGTGAACACTGAAGCTTTCTTT. Protein product: CASSISVNTEAFF.

The rearrangement uses TRBV7-2 and TRBJ2-7, with D possibly TRBD2 on 5 matching bases. V was shortened by 5 bases and J by 6 bases, with 14 bases between the two germline ends. The CDR3 is 13 amino acids. Germline V gives CDR1 SGHTA, CDR2 FQGNSA. The CDR3 nucleotides read TGTGCCAGCAGCCAGGACTTGGATCGCGAGCAGTACTTC. Its translation is CASSQDLDREQYF.

This chain links TRBV5-8 with TRBJ2-7, with 9 bases aligning to TRBD1. Germline CDR1 SGHTS, CDR2 YDEGEE. The CDR3 runs 14 residues. V was pared by 7 bases and J by 2 bases, with 7 bases of the junction left unmatched. The CDR3 spells CASARTGETYEQYF. The CDR3 bases are TGTGCCAGCGCCAGGACAGGGGAGACCTACGAGCAGTACTTC.

This clone showed up just a few times. V and J are TRBV19 and TRBJ2-4, with 12 bases identical to TRBD2. CDR3 length: 16 residues. Unmatched junction bases numbered 2, after V lost 3 bases and J lost 2 bases. CDR1 LNHDA and CDR2 SQIVND come from the germline V gene (reference sequence). In nucleotides, the CDR3 is TGTGCCAGTAGTATCCGGACTAGCGGGACCAAAAACATTCAGTACTTC. Its translation: CASSIRTSGTKNIQYF.

The CDR3 region has the DNA TGTGCCAGCTCATCGGGCGGGACAGATACGCAGTATTTT. Translated, it gives CASSSGGTDTQYF. The chain carries TRBV7-8 and TRBJ2-3, with D possibly matching TRBD2 (5 bases). Germline V gives CDR1 SGHVS, CDR2 FQNEAQ. Trimming stripped 8 bases from V and 3 bases from J, with 12 bases between. The CDR3 totals 13 residues.

The rearrangement joins TRBV6-5 to TRBJ2-7, with a tentative D call TRBD1 (6 bases). V was pared by 6 bases and J by 0 bases, with 15 bases between. Germline CDR1 reads MNHEY; CDR2 reads SVGAGI. The CDR3 is made up of 15 amino acids. The CDR3 is CASSSRQESSYEQYF. The CDR3 region has the DNA TGTGCCAGCAGCAGCCGACAGGAAAGCTCCTACGAGCAGTACTTC.

This chain links TRBV5-1 with TRBJ2-5; 9 bases are shared with TRBD2. With V trimmed by 0 bases and J by 5 bases, 11 bases remained unmatched. Germline V gives CDR1 SGHRS, CDR2 YFSETQ. The length of the CDR3 is 17 residues. The CDR3 region is CASSLELKAGGRETQYF. The CDR3 DNA reads as TGCGCCAGCAGCTTGGAACTTAAAGCGGGGGGACGGGAGACCCAGTACTTC.

This clone was seen a handful of times. The rearrangement joins TRBV24-1 to TRBJ2-2; possibly TRBD2 for D (6 bases). CDR3 length: 14 residues. The V end lost 5 bases, the J end lost 1 base, and 7 bases lay between the germline ends. Germline lookup yields CDR1 KGHDR and CDR2 SFDVKD. The DNA for the CDR3 is TGTGCCACCAGTGGGGGACTGAACACCGGGGAGCTGTTTTTT. Protein: CATSGGLNTGELFF.

The chain employs TRBV7-9 and TRBJ1-3; D not certain. V gave up 6 bases and J gave up 0 bases, with 12 bases separating them. Germline CDR1 and CDR2: SEHNR and FQNEAQ (reference sequence). The CDR3 loop spans 15 amino acids. CDR3: CASSRSAGSGNTIYF. The CDR3 DNA sequence: TGTGCCAGCAGTCGTTCGGCGGGCTCTGGAAACACCATATATTTT.

The V gene is TRBV5-1, the J gene TRBJ2-1; D may be TRBD2 (5 bases). This CDR3 contains 14 residues. Germline V lookup: CDR1 SGHRS, CDR2 YFSETQ. Trimming removed 4 bases at V and 8 bases at J, with 16 bases between. CDR3 sequence: CASSPRTGVHEQFF. The CDR3 nucleotides read TGCGCCAGCAGCCCGAGGACTGGGGTCCATGAGCAGTTCTTC.

This clone has only one observation. The rearrangement uses TRBV7-2 and TRBJ1-4; D is possibly TRBD1 (6 bases). Germline V gene sequence: CDR1 SGHTA, CDR2 FQGNSA. This CDR3 spans 15 amino acids. The V end lost 5 bases, the J end lost 0 bases, and 10 bases lay between the germline ends. CDR3 sequence (DNA): TGTGCCAGCAGCCCGGACAGCACAACTAATGAAAAACTGTTTTTT. It codes for CASSPDSTTNEKLFF.

The chain employs TRBV6-2 or TRBV6-3 and TRBJ2-7, with 7 bases matching TRBD2. This CDR3 comprises 16 residues. Germline values: CDR1 MNHEY, CDR2 SVGEGT. Trimming took 2 bases from V and 0 from J; bases not matched to a gene: 7. CDR3 DNA: TGTGCCAGCAGTTACGGCAGACTAGCAGGCTCCTACGAGCAGTACTTC. As protein: CASSYGRLAGSYEQYF.

This clone was seen only once. The chain is built from TRBV7-6 and TRBJ2-6; D gene ambiguous. The ends were cut back, 1 base at V and 2 bases at J, with 6 bases in the middle. Germline CDR1 and CDR2: SGHVS and FNYEAQ. This CDR3 has 15 residues. The DNA of the CDR3 is TGTGCCAGCAGCTTAGATCCAGCTGGGGCCAACGTCCTGACTTTC. It is translated as CASSLDPAGANVLTF.

The chain joins TRBV28 to TRBJ2-3; D perhaps matches TRBD2 (6 bases). Germline V gene data show CDR1 as MDHEN and CDR2 as SYDVKM. Deletions cut 7 bases from V and 7 bases from J, with 18 bases between. This CDR3 is 14 amino acids long. The CDR3 coding sequence is TGTGCCAGCACCTCCCCTGGGGGAGGAAATACGCAGTATTTT. Translation gives CASTSPGGGNTQYF.

This clone has just a few counts. The rearrangement joins TRBV6-6 to TRBJ1-3; 7 nucleotides agree with TRBD1. The ends lost 5 bases at V and 1 base at J; junction bases unmatched: 11. The CDR3 has 17 residues. The germline V gene has CDR1 MNHNY and CDR2 SVGAGI (reference sequence). CDR3 sequence: CASSRTGQPGSGNTIYF. Written as DNA, the CDR3 is TGTGCCAGCAGTCGGACAGGCCAGCCGGGTTCTGGAAACACCATATATTTT.

The rearrangement uses TRBV7-9 and TRBJ1-2; D gene uncertain. Germline V gene lookup returns CDR1 SEHNR and CDR2 FQNEAQ (reference sequence). Between the trimmed V and J ends, which lost 2 bases and 8 bases, there was a span of 9 bases. The CDR3 is made up of 12 amino acids. In DNA, the CDR3 is TGTGCCAGCAGCTTAATCCCGCGGGGCTACACCTTC. This translates into CASSLIPRGYTF.

This clone was observed once. CDR3 loop: CASGLAGVPAYEQYF. CDR3 sequence (DNA): TGTGCCAGCGGACTAGCGGGGGTTCCCGCCTACGAGCAGTACTTC. The chain is built from TRBV6-5 and TRBJ2-7; 13 bases map to TRBD2. Germline-derived CDR1 and CDR2 are MNHEY and SVGAGI. Unmatched junction bases numbered 6, after V lost 8 bases and J lost 2 bases. The CDR3 extends over 15 amino acids.

The chain employs TRBV7-6 and TRBJ2-2; 9 nucleotides agree with TRBD1. V trimming: 5 bases; J trimming: 6 bases; junction bases outside the gene matches: 13. Germline CDR1 SGHVS, CDR2 FNYEAQ. This CDR3 is built from 17 residues. The CDR3 nucleotides read TGTGCCAGCAGCCGCCAGAGGTTGGGACAGGGAGCCGGGGAGCTGTTTTTT. Residues: CASSRQRLGQGAGELFF.

The chain employs TRBV19 and TRBJ1-5; D remains ambiguous. Germline values: CDR1 LNHDA, CDR2 SQIVND (reference sequence). V was clipped by 5 bases and J by 3 bases, with 11 bases between them. CDR3 length equals 14 residues. CDR3 amino acids: CASSSAGTNQPQHF. The CDR3 nucleotides are TGTGCCAGTAGTTCGGCAGGAACCAATCAGCCCCAGCATTTT.

The V call is TRBV7-3, the J call TRBJ2-2; 9 nucleotides line up with TRBD2. Germline CDR1 SGHTA, CDR2 FQGTGA. Trimming cost V 5 bases and J 2 bases; bases outside gene matches: 9. This CDR3 has 17 residues. CDR3 in DNA: TGTGCCAGCAGCCCAAAAGGCCTAGCGGGAAACACCGGGGAGCTGTTTTTT. Amino acid sequence: CASSPKGLAGNTGELFF.

This clone was found once. This chain uses TRBV6-5 with TRBJ1-6, with 7 nucleotides matching TRBD1. The V segment lost 6 bases and the J segment 7 bases; nucleotides outside the gene matches: 6. In germline, CDR1 is MNHEY, CDR2 SVGAGI. This CDR3 has 14 amino acids. The CDR3 region is CASRTGASNSPLHF. CDR3 in DNA: TGTGCCAGCAGAACAGGGGCCAGCAATTCACCCCTCCACTTT.